This entry concerns a single T cell receptor beta chain. Its specificity is unknown. These data originate in a study of siplizumab effects on memory and regulatory T cells. Notes on the study in general: Greater diversity than memory cells seemed evident in naive T cells, which also appeared to be major alloresponse contributors. Roughly 80-95% of proliferating CD4+ or CD8+ clones lacked a naive or memory phenotype that could be assigned. Alloreactive sequences traceable to unstimulated CD4+ memory cells were significantly reduced by siplizumab. Suppressive function of proliferating Tregs from siplizumab cultures was not confirmed.

The CDR3 spans 18 residues. V was pared by 4 bases and J by 4 bases, with 13 bases of the junction left unmatched. The V gene's germline CDR1 is SGHVS and CDR2 FQNEAQ. The method was immunoSEQ multiplex PCR; TCRdb's version includes in-frame clones alone and lacks a portion of them. Of about 100,000 clones in the sample, around 90% were seen once. The chain couples TRBV7-8 to TRBJ2-1; 10 positions match TRBD2. The clonotype originates from a human donor in good health. What was sequenced was non-Treg CD4+ T cells sorted from blood. CDR3 in amino acids: CASSSFVVGLATYNEQFF. As DNA, the CDR3 is TGTGCCAGCAGCTCCTTTGTGGTGGGACTAGCGACGTACAATGAGCAGTTCTTC.